This entry describes one TCR beta chain. Specified time point: peripheral blood 6 weeks after treatment start. The diagnosis in patients was locally advanced or metastatic urothelial carcinoma. Patients yielded 1 to 8 samples each, pretreatment and on-treatment. Germline V CDR1 and CDR2: SGHRS, YFSETQ. V dropped 4 bases and J dropped 4 bases, with 17 bases sitting between them. The CDR3 runs 15 residues. These data originate in a study of PD-L1 blockade in urothelial cancer. For the study at large: Patients had been given 0 to 3 earlier chemotherapy regimens. There were a median of about 140,000 T cells in blood samples.

Sequenced by immunoSEQ multiplex PCR; TCRdb stores in-frame clones only, minus some. In the table there are 100,000 to 150,000 clones, more than 75% of which are singletons. V gene TRBV5-1 combines with J gene TRBJ1-1, with a weak D call TRBD1 (5 bases). The receptor comes from a man aged 50 or older with urothelial cancer. Material: PBMCs, obtained around atezolizumab (anti-PD-L1) treatment. Written as DNA, the CDR3 is TGCGCCAGCAGCCCACGGTGGGGGGGAGCCACTGAAGCTTTCTTT. This sequence encodes CASSPRWGGATEAFF.